This is a list of T cell receptor beta chains from one sample in a study of cytomegalovirus exposure and HLA in healthy donors. Clones were sequenced by immunoSEQ multiplex PCR, and TCRdb holds only the in-frame ones, with some missing. Here the sample spans roughly 250,000 clones, approximately 86% being singletons. Sequenced: PBMCs. The source is a woman in her twenties or thirties in good health and CMV-seropositive. CDR3s include the opening cysteine and the closing phenylalanine or tryptophan.

V gene | CDR3 protein
TRBV27 | CASSLRGPLVGDYEQFF
TRBV20-1 | CSASQSEQYF
TRBV5-1 | CASSFTGTTNEKLFF
TRBV6-1 | CASIEQGFGEKLFF
TRBV6-4 | CASSDSGRENTGELFF
TRBV6-1 | CASSEGGVRTAYQPQHF
TRBV7-9 | CASSLSASTDTQYF
TRBV5-1 | CASSGGTGFNEQFF
TRBV21-1 | CASSFMPGEQYF
TRBV15 | CATSLDRNTEAFF
TRBV5-1 | CASSFSQLGSYNEQFF
TRBV11-2 | CASSLDAIVSYEQYF
TRBV4-2 | CASSVQSRRGEKLFF
TRBV27 | CASSPPDRRIYEQYF
TRBV18 | CASSPITSGRGEQFF
TRBV29-1 | CSAGTSGFGDTQYF
TRBV4-2 | CASSTASESRSYNEQFF
TRBV11-1 | CASSYGTSGSSRQFF
TRBV7-9 | CASSLISGSDLTGELFF
TRBV25-1 | CASSVPLSPGFNEKLFF
TRBV30 | CASTGTAGANVLTF
TRBV27 | CARRTGELTDTQYF
TRBV7-9 | CASSHPLGSGAFF
TRBV11-2 | CASSLGQGSGYTF
TRBV19 | CASSKIGIQGLAKNIQYF
TRBV7-6 | CASSLAVGETEAFF
TRBV18 | CASSPRSSYNEQFF
TRBV7-8 | CASSGRLRYNEQFF
TRBV5-1 | CASSLGQSLPMGYTF
TRBV27 | CASSRGRSIGEQFF
TRBV28 | CASSFSDRVDHEQYF
TRBV2 | CASRGLAGGPNEQFF
TRBV9 | CASSVGAGGPNEQYF
TRBV29-1 | CSVRTGAWGGTDTQYF
TRBV5-1 | CASSTLAGGRKDTQYF
TRBV29-1 | CSDWDRGRDGYTF
TRBV5-1 | CASSLQGANEKLFF
TRBV5-1 | CASSFIAGSRNEQFF
TRBV19 | CASRGTGTQSKTQYF
TRBV14 | CASSPASVLYQETQYF
TRBV27 | CATLSSRQRGGEQYF